This T cell receptor (beta chain) stems from a study of blood T cell repertoires in COVID-19. This clone is a singleton in its sample. V dropped 2 bases and J dropped 5; count of bases not matched to a gene: 2. The germline gives CDR1 SGHDT, CDR2 YYEEEE. The CDR3 runs to 14 residues. Assay used: immunoSEQ multiplex PCR; TCRdb lists only in-frame clones, some missing. The table records a few hundred thousand clones, approximately 85% of them present only once. This study enrolled people aged roughly 18 to 89 from 20 to 25 US geographic areas. V gene TRBV5-6 combines with J gene TRBJ2-1, with 9 positions matching TRBD2. Material: PBMCs or T cells enriched from blood (not recorded which). The receptor comes from a man aged 25-40 years who had recovered from COVID-19. The CDR3 protein is CASSFGGGDNEQFF. CDR3 bases: TGTGCCAGCAGCTTTGGCGGGGGGGACAATGAGCAGTTCTTC.